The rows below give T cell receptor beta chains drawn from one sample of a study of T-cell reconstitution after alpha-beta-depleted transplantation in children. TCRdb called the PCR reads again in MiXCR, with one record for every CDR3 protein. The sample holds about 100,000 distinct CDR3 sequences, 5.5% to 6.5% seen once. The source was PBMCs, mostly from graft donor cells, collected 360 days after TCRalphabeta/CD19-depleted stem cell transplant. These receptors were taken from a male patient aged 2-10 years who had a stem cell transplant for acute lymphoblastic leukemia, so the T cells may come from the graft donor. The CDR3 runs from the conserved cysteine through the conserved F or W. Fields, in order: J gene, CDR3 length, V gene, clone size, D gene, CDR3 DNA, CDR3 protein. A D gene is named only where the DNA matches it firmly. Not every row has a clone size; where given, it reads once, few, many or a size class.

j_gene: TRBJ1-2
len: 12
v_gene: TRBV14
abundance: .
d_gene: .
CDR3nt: TGTGCCAGCAGCGCCGCTAAATTTGGCTACACCTTC
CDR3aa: CASSAAKFGYTF

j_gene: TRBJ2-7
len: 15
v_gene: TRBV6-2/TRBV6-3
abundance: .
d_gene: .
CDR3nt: TGTGCCAGCAGTTACTCGACCGGGACGGTATACGAGCTGTACTTC
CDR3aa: CASSYSTGTVYELYF

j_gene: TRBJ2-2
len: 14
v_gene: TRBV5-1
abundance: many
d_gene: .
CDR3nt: TGCGCCAGCAACGGGCCAGGTAGCGCCGGGGAGCTGTTTTTT
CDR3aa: CASNGPGSAGELFF

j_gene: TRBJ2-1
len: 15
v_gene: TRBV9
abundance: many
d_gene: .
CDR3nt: TGTGCCAGCAGCGTAGACGGCCTCTCCTACAATGAGCAGTTCTTC
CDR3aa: CASSVDGLSYNEQFF

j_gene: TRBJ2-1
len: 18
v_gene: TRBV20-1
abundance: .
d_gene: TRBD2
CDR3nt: TGCAGTGCTAGAGACCGGACTAGCGGGAGGTTCCTATACAATGAGCAGTTCTTC
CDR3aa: CSARDRTSGRFLYNEQFF

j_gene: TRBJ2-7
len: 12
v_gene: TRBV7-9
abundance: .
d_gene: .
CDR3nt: TGTGCCAGCAGCTTACACTGGTACGAGCAGTACTTC
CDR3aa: CASSLHWYEQYF

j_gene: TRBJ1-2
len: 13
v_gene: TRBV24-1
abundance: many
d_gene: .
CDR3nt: TGTGCCACCAGTGACCCGGCGGGCTATGGCTACACCTTC
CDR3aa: CATSDPAGYGYTF

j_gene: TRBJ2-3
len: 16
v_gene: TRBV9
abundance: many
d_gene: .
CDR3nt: TGTGCCAGCAGCCACAAGGTAGAGTTCTACACAGATACGCAGTATTTT
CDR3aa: CASSHKVEFYTDTQYF

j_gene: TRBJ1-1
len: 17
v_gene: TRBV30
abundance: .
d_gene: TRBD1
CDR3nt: TGTGCCTGGAGTGTAAGGACAGGGGGGGACCCGAACACTGAAGCTTTCTTT
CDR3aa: CAWSVRTGGDPNTEAFF

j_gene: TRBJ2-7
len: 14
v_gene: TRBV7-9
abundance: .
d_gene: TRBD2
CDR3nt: TGTGCCAGCAGCTCTAGCGGGCTTTCCTACGAGCAGTACTTC
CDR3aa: CASSSSGLSYEQYF

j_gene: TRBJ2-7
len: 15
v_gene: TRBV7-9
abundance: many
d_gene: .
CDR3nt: TGTGCCAGCAGCTTCACTGGCGGCGGGACCAACGAGCAGTACTTC
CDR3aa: CASSFTGGGTNEQYF

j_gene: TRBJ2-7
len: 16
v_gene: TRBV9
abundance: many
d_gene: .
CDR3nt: TGTGCCAGCAGCGTAGCAGGGGGGTTTAAACCCTACGAGCAGTACTTC
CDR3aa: CASSVAGGFKPYEQYF

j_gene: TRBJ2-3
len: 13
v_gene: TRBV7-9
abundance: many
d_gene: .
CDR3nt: TGTGCCAGCAGCCACGGACTAAAAGATACGCAGTATTTT
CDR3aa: CASSHGLKDTQYF

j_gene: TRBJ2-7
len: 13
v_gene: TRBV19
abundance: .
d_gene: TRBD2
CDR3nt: TGTGCCAGTAACCCGCGGGGGAGGCCCGAGCAGTACTTC
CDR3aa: CASNPRGRPEQYF

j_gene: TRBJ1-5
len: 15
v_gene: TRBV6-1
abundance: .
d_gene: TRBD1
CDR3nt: TGTGCCGCAACCCCGGACAGGGATAACAATCAGCCCCAGCATTTT
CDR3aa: CAATPDRDNNQPQHF

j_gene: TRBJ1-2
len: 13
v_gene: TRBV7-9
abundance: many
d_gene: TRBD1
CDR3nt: TGTGCTCTGACAGGGGGCAAAGACTATGGCTACACCTTC
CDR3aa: CALTGGKDYGYTF

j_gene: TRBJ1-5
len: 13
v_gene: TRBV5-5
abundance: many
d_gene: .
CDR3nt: TGTGCCAGCAGCTTAAGGGATTCGGAGCCCCAGCATTTT
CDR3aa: CASSLRDSEPQHF

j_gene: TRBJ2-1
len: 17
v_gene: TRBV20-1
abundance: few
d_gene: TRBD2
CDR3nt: TGCAGTGCTAGAGATTTAGCGGGGGGGCCCCGGGGCAATGAGCAGTTCTTC
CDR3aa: CSARDLAGGPRGNEQFF

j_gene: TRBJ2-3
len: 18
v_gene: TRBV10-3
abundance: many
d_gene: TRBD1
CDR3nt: TGTGCCATCAGTGCTGGACAGGGGGTCCTCAATTATTATGATACGCAGTATTTT
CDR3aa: CAISAGQGVLNYYDTQYF

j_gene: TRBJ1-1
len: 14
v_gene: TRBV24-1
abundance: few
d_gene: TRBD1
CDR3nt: TGTGCCACCAGTGATTTGCTGGCGACAGGGGGAGCTTTCTTT
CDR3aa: CATSDLLATGGAFF

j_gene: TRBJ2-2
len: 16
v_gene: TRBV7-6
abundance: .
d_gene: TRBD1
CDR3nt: TGTGCCAGCAGCCTCTGGACAGGGGGCCGGGACGGGGAGCTGTTTTTT
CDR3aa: CASSLWTGGRDGELFF

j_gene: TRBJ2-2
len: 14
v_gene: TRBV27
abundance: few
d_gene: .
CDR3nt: TGTGCCAGCAGTTTTAGACAGCGACCCGGGGAGCTGTTTTTT
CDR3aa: CASSFRQRPGELFF

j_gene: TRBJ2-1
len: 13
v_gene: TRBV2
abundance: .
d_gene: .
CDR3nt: TGTGCCAGCAGTGGGGATAGCGGCGTTGAGCAGCTCTTC
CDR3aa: CASSGDSGVEQLF

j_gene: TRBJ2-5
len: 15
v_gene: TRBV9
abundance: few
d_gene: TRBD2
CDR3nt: TGTGCCAGCAGCGTAGCTGCGGGGGGCCCGGGGACCCAGTACTTC
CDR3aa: CASSVAAGGPGTQYF

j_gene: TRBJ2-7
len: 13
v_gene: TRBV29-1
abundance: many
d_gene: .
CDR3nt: TGCAGCGTTGAAGATCTTCATAGCTACGAGCAGTACTTC
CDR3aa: CSVEDLHSYEQYF

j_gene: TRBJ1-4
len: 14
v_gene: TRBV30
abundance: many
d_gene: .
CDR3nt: TGTGCCTGGACGGGATTTGCAACTAATGAAAAACTGTTTTTT
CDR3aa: CAWTGFATNEKLFF

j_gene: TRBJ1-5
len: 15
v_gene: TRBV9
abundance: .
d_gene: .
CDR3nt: TGTGCCAGCAGCCCCCAGGGCAATAGCAATCAGCCCCAGCATTTT
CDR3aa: CASSPQGNSNQPQHF

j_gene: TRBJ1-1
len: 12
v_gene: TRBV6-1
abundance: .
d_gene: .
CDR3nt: TGTGCCAGCAGTGATCTAAGGCACGAAGCTTTCTTT
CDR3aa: CASSDLRHEAFF

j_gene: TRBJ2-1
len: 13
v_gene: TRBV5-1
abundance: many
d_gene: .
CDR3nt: TGCGCCAGCAGCTGGGTCCGGGGCAGTGAGCAGTTCTTC
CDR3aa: CASSWVRGSEQFF

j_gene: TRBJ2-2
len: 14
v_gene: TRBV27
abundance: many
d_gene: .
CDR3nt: TGTGCCAGCACCGGAGGGTTTAACACCGGGGAGCTGTTTTTT
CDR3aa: CASTGGFNTGELFF

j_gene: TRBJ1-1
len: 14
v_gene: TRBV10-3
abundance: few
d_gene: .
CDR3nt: TGTGCCATCAGTACAGGGAGGTTGAACACTGAAGCTTTCTTT
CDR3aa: CAISTGRLNTEAFF

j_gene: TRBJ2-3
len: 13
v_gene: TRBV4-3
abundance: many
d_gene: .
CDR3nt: TGCGCCAGCAGCCGTACCCGGGGCAGGAGGCAGTATTTT
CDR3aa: CASSRTRGRRQYF

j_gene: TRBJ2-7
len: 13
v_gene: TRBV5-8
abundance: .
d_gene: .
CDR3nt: TGTGCCAGCAGCCGGGGGGCAGGGTACGAGCAGTACTTC
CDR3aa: CASSRGAGYEQYF

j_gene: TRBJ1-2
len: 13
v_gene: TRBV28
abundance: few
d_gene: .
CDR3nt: TGTGCCAGCAGCTTAGGAGGAGGGGATGGCTACACCTTC
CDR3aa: CASSLGGGDGYTF

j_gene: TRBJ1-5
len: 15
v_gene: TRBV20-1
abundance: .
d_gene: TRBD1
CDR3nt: TGCAGTGCTAGAGAAGGGACAGTGAGCAATCAGCCCCAGCATTTT
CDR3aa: CSAREGTVSNQPQHF

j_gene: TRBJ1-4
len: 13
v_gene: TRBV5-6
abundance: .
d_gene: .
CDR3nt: TGTGCCAGCAGCCTGGACATCTCTGAAAAACTGTTTTTT
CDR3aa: CASSLDISEKLFF

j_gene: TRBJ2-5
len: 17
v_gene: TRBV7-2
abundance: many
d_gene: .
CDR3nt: TGTGCCAGCAGCTTAGGATTCCTGAGGGGGGACCAAGAGACCCAGTACTTC
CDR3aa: CASSLGFLRGDQETQYF

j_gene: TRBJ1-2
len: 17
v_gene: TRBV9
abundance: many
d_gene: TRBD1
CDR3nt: TGTGCCAGCAGCCCTCGGGACAGGCCTTCCTCTAACTATGGCTACACCTTC
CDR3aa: CASSPRDRPSSNYGYTF

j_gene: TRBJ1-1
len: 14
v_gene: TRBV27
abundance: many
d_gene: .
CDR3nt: TGTGCCAGCAGTTTAGGGGGGAGGGGCACTGAAGCTTTCTTT
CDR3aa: CASSLGGRGTEAFF

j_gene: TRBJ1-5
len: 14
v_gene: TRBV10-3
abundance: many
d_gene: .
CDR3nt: TGTGCCATCAGTGAGTCGGCAGGGGATCAGCCCCAGCATTTT
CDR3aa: CAISESAGDQPQHF

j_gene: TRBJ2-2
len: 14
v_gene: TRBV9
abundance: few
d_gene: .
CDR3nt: TGTGCCAGCAGCGTAGGGGACAACACCGGGGAGCTGTTTTTT
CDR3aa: CASSVGDNTGELFF

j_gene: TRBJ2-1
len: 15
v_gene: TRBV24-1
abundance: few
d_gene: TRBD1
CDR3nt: TGTGCCACCAGAGGACAGGGCAGGTCGTACAATGAGCAGTTCTTC
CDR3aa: CATRGQGRSYNEQFF

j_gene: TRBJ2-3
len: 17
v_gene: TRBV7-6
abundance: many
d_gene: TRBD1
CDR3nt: TGTGCCAGCAGCATTCCTAAGACAGGGGGATCGGAAGATACGCAGTATTTT
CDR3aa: CASSIPKTGGSEDTQYF

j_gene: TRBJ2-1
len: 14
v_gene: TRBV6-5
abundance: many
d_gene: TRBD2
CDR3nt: TGTGCCAGCAGTTACTGGCTAGCGGGCCATGAGCAGTTCTTC
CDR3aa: CASSYWLAGHEQFF

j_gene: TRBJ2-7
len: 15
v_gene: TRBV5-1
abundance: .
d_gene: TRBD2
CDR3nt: TGCGCCAGCAGCTTAAGGACTAGCTTGGGGTACGAGCAGTACTTC
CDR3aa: CASSLRTSLGYEQYF

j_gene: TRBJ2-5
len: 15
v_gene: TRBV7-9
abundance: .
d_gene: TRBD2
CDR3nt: TGTGCCAGCAGTTCATCCAGCGGGAGTCAAGAGACCCAGTACTTC
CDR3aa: CASSSSSGSQETQYF

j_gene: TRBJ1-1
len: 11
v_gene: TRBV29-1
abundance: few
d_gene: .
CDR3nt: TGCAGCGCCACGGGCTACACTGAAGCTTTCTTT
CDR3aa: CSATGYTEAFF

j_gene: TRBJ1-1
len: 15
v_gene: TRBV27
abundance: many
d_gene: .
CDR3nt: TGTGCCAGCAGTGTATCAGGCGGGTGGAACACTGAAGCTTTCTTT
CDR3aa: CASSVSGGWNTEAFF

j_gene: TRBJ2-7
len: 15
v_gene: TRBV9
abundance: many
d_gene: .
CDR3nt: TGTGCCAGCAGCGTAGACGGACTCCTCTCCTACGAGCAGTACTTC
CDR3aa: CASSVDGLLSYEQYF

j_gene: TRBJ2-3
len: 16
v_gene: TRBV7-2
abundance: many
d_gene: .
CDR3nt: TGTGCCAGCAGCTTAGAGGCCTCGCGGGGCACAGATACGCAGTATTTT
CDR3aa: CASSLEASRGTDTQYF

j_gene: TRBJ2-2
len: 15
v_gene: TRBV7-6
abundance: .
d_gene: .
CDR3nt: TGTGCCAGCAGCTTAGTACTAGCGAACACCGGGGAGCTGTTTTTT
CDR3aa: CASSLVLANTGELFF

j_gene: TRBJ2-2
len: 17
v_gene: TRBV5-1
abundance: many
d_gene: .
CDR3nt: TGCGCCAGCAGCCGCCCTGGCGGGTCCCTCGGAAACGGGGAGCTGTTTTTT
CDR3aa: CASSRPGGSLGNGELFF

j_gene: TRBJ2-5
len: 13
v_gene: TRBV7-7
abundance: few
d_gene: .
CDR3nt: TGTGCCAGCAGCCCCTACGGCGGGGAGACCCAGTACTTC
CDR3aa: CASSPYGGETQYF

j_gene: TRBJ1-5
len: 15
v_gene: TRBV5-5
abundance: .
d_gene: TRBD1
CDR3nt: TGTGCCAGCAGCTCGACAGGGAGTAGCAATCAGCCCCAGCATTTT
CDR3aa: CASSSTGSSNQPQHF

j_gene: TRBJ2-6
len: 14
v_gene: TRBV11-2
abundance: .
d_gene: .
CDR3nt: TGTGCCAGCAGCTTAGTAGGAGGGGCCAACGTCCTGACTTTC
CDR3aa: CASSLVGGANVLTF

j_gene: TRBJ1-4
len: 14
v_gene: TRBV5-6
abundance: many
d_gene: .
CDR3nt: TGTGCCAGCAGCTTGGTGCGGATTAATGAAAAACTGTTTTTT
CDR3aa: CASSLVRINEKLFF

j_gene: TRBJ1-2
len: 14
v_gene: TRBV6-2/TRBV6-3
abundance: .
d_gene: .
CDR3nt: TGTGCCAGCAGTTACTCAAGCAGGAAGGAAGGCTACACCTTC
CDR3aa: CASSYSSRKEGYTF

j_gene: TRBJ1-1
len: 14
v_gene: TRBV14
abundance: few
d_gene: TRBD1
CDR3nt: TGTGCCAGCAGCCGACAGGGAAGAGGGACTGAAGCTTTCTTT
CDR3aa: CASSRQGRGTEAFF

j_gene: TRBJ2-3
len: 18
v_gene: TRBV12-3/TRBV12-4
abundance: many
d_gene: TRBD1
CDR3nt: TGTGCCAGCAGTTACCCTTCAAGACAGGGTGGCAGCACAGATACGCAGTATTTT
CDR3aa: CASSYPSRQGGSTDTQYF

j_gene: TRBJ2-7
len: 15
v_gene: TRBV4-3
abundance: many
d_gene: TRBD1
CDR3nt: TGCGCCAGCAGCCAGTGGACAGGGGGCCTCTACGAGCAGTACTTC
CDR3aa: CASSQWTGGLYEQYF